The 3 T cell receptor beta chains listed next were all sequenced from one sample in a study of shared clonotypes between healthy human individuals. Repertoires were generated with immunoSEQ multiplex PCR, while TCRdb's copy carries only in-frame clones and drops some. Among about 680,000 clones listed, about two thirds were seen once. Sequencing was done on a sample of memory CD4+ T cells sorted from blood. Subset defined: CD45RA-negative fraction. Receptor source: a woman in her thirties in good health.

This clone was seen a handful of times. The chain uses TRBV5-4 and TRBJ2-2; unclear D gene. This CDR3 has 16 residues. The V gene lost 0 bases and the J gene lost 2 bases, with 11 bases spanning the gap. Per the germline V gene, CDR1 is SGHNT and CDR2 is YYREEE (reference sequence). This chain's CDR3 is CASSLDGSVNTGELFF. Here the CDR3 DNA reads TGTGCCAGCAGCTTGGATGGCAGCGTAAACACCGGGGAGCTGTTTTTT.

This chain links TRBV7-8 with TRBJ2-7; 9 bases fit TRBD2. J lost 6 bases, V lost 4 bases, and 7 bases had no gene match. CDR3 length equals 14 residues. The germline V gene has CDR1 SGHVS and CDR2 FQNEAQ. The CDR3 region is CASSWIAGEREQYF. CDR3 DNA sequence: TGTGCCAGCAGCTGGATAGCGGGAGAGCGCGAGCAGTACTTC.

The gene calls are TRBV5-1 and TRBJ2-2; maybe TRBD2 (6 bases). Germline lookup yields CDR1 SGHRS and CDR2 YFSETQ. The CDR3 covers 15 residues. V was shortened by 2 bases and J by 5 bases, with 13 bases between the two germline ends. The DNA of the CDR3 is TGCGCCAGCAGCTTCGGCGTGGCGGGGACCGGGGAGCTGTTTTTT. This codes for CASSFGVAGTGELFF.